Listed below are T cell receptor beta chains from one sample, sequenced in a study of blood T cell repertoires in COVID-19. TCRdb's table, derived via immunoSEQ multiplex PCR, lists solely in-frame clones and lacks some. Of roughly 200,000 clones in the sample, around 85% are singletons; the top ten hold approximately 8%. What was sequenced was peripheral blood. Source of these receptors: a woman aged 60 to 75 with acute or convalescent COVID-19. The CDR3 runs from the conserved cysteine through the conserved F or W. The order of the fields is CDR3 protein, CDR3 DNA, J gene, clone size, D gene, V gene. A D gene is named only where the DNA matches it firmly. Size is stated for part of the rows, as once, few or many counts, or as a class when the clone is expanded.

CDR3 protein: CASSASEERTEAFF; CDR3 DNA: TGTGCCAGCAGCGCGTCGGAAGAGCGCACTGAAGCTTTCTTT; J gene: TRBJ1-1; clone size: .; D gene: .; V gene: TRBV9
CDR3 protein: CASSTGQGATEAFF; CDR3 DNA: TGTGCCAGCTCAACGGGACAGGGGGCCACTGAAGCTTTCTTT; J gene: TRBJ1-1; clone size: .; D gene: TRBD1; V gene: TRBV18
CDR3 protein: CASSLVAGEAGLLFF; CDR3 DNA: TGTGCCAGCAGCTTAGTAGCGGGCGAGGCGGGCCTTCTTTTCTTC; J gene: TRBJ2-1; clone size: once; D gene: TRBD2; V gene: TRBV11-3
CDR3 protein: CASSLASGGGQETQYF; CDR3 DNA: TGTGCCAGCAGCTTAGCATCGGGCGGGGGACAAGAGACCCAGTACTTC; J gene: TRBJ2-5; clone size: .; D gene: TRBD2; V gene: TRBV7-2
CDR3 protein: CASRRDRVDDSQYF; CDR3 DNA: TGTGCCAGCAGACGGGACAGGGTGGATGATTCGCAGTATTTT; J gene: TRBJ2-3; clone size: .; D gene: TRBD1; V gene: TRBV6-5
CDR3 protein: CASSPSGGNQPQHF; CDR3 DNA: TGTGCCAGCAGCCCCAGCGGAGGAAATCAGCCCCAGCATTTT; J gene: TRBJ1-5; clone size: .; D gene: .; V gene: TRBV6-5
CDR3 protein: CASSQAPASWEGADTQYF; CDR3 DNA: TGCGCCAGCAGCCAGGCTCCCGCTAGCTGGGAGGGAGCAGATACACAGTATTTT; J gene: TRBJ2-3; clone size: .; D gene: TRBD2; V gene: TRBV4-1
CDR3 protein: CASSPEAGSRDTQYF; CDR3 DNA: TGTGCCAGCTCACCTGAAGCGGGATCTAGAGATACGCAGTATTTT; J gene: TRBJ2-3; clone size: .; D gene: TRBD2; V gene: TRBV18
CDR3 protein: CASSASGLLNYGYTF; CDR3 DNA: TGTGCCAGTAGTGCATCGGGACTGCTGAACTATGGCTACACCTTC; J gene: TRBJ1-2; clone size: .; D gene: .; V gene: TRBV19
CDR3 protein: CASSDPGQGGGNTIYF; CDR3 DNA: TGTGCCAGCAGCGACCCCGGACAGGGTGGCGGAAACACCATATATTTT; J gene: TRBJ1-3; clone size: .; D gene: TRBD1; V gene: TRBV3-1/TRBV3-2
CDR3 protein: CASSFRRTGSTEAFF; CDR3 DNA: TGTGCCAGCAGTTTCCGTAGGACCGGGAGCACTGAAGCTTTCTTT; J gene: TRBJ1-1; clone size: .; D gene: .; V gene: TRBV28
CDR3 protein: CATLLEEGYGYTF; CDR3 DNA: TGTGCCACCCTTTTAGAAGAGGGCTATGGCTACACCTTC; J gene: TRBJ1-2; clone size: .; D gene: .; V gene: TRBV28
CDR3 protein: CASSSTNTLAGISTGELFF; CDR3 DNA: TGTGCCAGCAGCTCCACCAATACCTTAGCGGGAATATCAACCGGGGAGCTGTTTTTT; J gene: TRBJ2-2; clone size: few; D gene: TRBD2; V gene: TRBV11-3
CDR3 protein: CASSFGTRADTQYF; CDR3 DNA: TGTGCCAGCAGTTTTGGGACTAGGGCAGATACGCAGTATTTT; J gene: TRBJ2-3; clone size: .; D gene: TRBD2; V gene: TRBV28
CDR3 protein: CASSEGGYGNEKLFF; CDR3 DNA: TGTGCCAGCAGTGAAGGGGGCTACGGTAATGAAAAACTGTTTTTT; J gene: TRBJ1-4; clone size: .; D gene: .; V gene: TRBV6-1
CDR3 protein: CSATTIAPTKETQYF; CDR3 DNA: TGCAGCGCCACCACAATAGCGCCGACGAAAGAGACCCAGTACTTC; J gene: TRBJ2-5; clone size: .; D gene: .; V gene: TRBV29-1
CDR3 protein: CASSSAGTHNQPQHF; CDR3 DNA: TGTGCCAGCAGCTCGGCCGGGACACACAATCAGCCCCAGCATTTT; J gene: TRBJ1-5; clone size: .; D gene: .; V gene: TRBV7-9
CDR3 protein: CASSPRDRFSGNTIYF; CDR3 DNA: TGTGCCAGCAGCCCCCGGGACAGGTTCTCTGGAAACACCATATATTTT; J gene: TRBJ1-3; clone size: few; D gene: TRBD1; V gene: TRBV14
CDR3 protein: CASSLEGPSSTTSRGTEAFF; CDR3 DNA: TGTGCCAGCAGCTTAGAAGGTCCCTCATCGACCACTTCCCGGGGAACTGAAGCTTTCTTT; J gene: TRBJ1-1; clone size: .; D gene: .; V gene: TRBV11-2
CDR3 protein: CAWRDRGNSPLHF; CDR3 DNA: TGTGCCTGGAGGGACAGGGGGAATTCACCCCTCCACTTT; J gene: TRBJ1-6; clone size: .; D gene: TRBD1; V gene: TRBV30
CDR3 protein: CASSVAGFDYGYTF; CDR3 DNA: TGTGCCAGCAGCGTAGCGGGTTTTGACTATGGCTACACCTTC; J gene: TRBJ1-2; clone size: .; D gene: .; V gene: TRBV9
CDR3 protein: CASSLGTSGRGETQYF; CDR3 DNA: TGTGCCAGCAGCTTGGGGACTAGCGGGAGAGGGGAGACCCAGTACTTC; J gene: TRBJ2-5; clone size: once; D gene: TRBD2; V gene: TRBV5-4
CDR3 protein: CASKLSSESNQPQHF; CDR3 DNA: TGCGCCAGCAAATTATCCTCAGAAAGCAATCAGCCCCAGCATTTT; J gene: TRBJ1-5; clone size: .; D gene: .; V gene: TRBV5-1
CDR3 protein: CASSYRATNEKLFF; CDR3 DNA: TGTGCCAGCAGCTACAGGGCAACTAATGAAAAACTGTTTTTT; J gene: TRBJ1-4; clone size: .; D gene: .; V gene: TRBV5-8
CDR3 protein: CASSLGWPGDNQPQHF; CDR3 DNA: TGTGCCAGCAGTTTAGGTTGGCCAGGGGACAATCAGCCCCAGCATTTT; J gene: TRBJ1-5; clone size: .; D gene: .; V gene: TRBV27